These 19 T cell receptor beta chains were all obtained from the same sample, sequenced in a study of T cell responses to AZD1222 COVID-19 vaccine. Using immunoSEQ multiplex PCR, the repertoire was profiled, and TCRdb retains in-frame clones only, with some absent. The sample shows more than 60,000 clones, roughly 91% of them seen only once. The source was peripheral blood, collected 28 days after the second AZD1222 dose. Receptors originate from an adult who received the AZD1222 COVID-19 vaccine.

The chain is built from TRBV7-9 and TRBJ1-5, with 10 bases lining up with TRBD1. Germline V gene lookup returns CDR1 SEHNR and CDR2 FQNEAQ (reference sequence). This CDR3 contains 17 residues. After removal of 0 bases from V and 7 bases from J, the junction contained 9 bases not matched to a gene. The CDR3 sequence: CASSLAQDRGIGQPQHF. The CDR3 DNA is TGTGCCAGCAGCTTAGCGCAGGACAGGGGGATTGGGCAGCCCCAGCATTTT.

V usage is TRBV19 and J usage is TRBJ1-1; 7 bases fit TRBD1. Unmatched junction bases numbered 12, after V lost 6 bases and J lost 2 bases. The germline CDR1 and CDR2 sequences are LNHDA and SQIVND (reference sequence). The CDR3 is 16 amino acids. This CDR3 is CASRNGGGSHNTEAFF. Here the CDR3 DNA reads TGTGCCAGTAGGAATGGAGGGGGCAGTCATAACACTGAAGCTTTCTTT.

This chain uses TRBV12-3 or TRBV12-4 with TRBJ1-2; TRBD1 matches 8 bases. The trim removed 6 bases at V and 8 bases at J, leaving 5 bases unmatched. This CDR3 region has 12 residues. CDR3 nucleotide sequence: TGTGCCAGCAGGGCCGGGACAGGAGGCTACACCTTC. It is translated as CASRAGTGGYTF.

This chain links TRBV7-8 with TRBJ1-1, with D possibly being TRBD1 (6 bases). Trimming left V 5 bases short and J 11 bases short, with 21 bases between. The CDR3 contains 14 residues. The V gene's germline CDR1 is SGHVS and CDR2 FQNEAQ. Here the CDR3 DNA reads TGTGCCAGCAGCCCCCGCCCCCAACAGGGTTGGGCTTTCTTT. It specifies CASSPRPQQGWAFF. Full variable domain (remainder filled in from reference TRBV7-8 and TRBJ1-1): GAGVSQSPRYKVAKRGQDVALRCDPISGHVSLFWYQQALGQGPEFLTYFQNEAQLDKSGLPSDRFFAERPEGSVSTLKIQRTQQEDSAVYLCASSPRPQQGWAFFGQGTRLTVV.

This clone is a singleton in its sample. The V and J genes are TRBV2 and TRBJ1-6, with D perhaps matching TRBD1 (5 bases). The CDR3 extends over 13 amino acids. CDR1 and CDR2 (germline): SNHLY, FYNNEI. Trimming took off 8 bases at V and 7 bases at J, with 12 bases between the two ends. CDR3 sequence reads: CASGQTVNSPLHF. The CDR3 nucleotides read TGTGCCAGCGGCCAGACAGTAAATTCACCCCTCCACTTT.

The CDR3 DNA is TGTGCCAGCAGTTATGGAATCTTGCCCCAGCATTTT. This sequence encodes CASSYGILPQHF. This rearrangement joins TRBV28 to TRBJ1-5, with D hard to call. Trimming stripped 4 bases from V and 9 bases from J, with 10 bases between. Germline V gene lookup returns CDR1 MDHEN and CDR2 SYDVKM. CDR3 length: 12 amino acids.

The chain combines TRBV7-3 with TRBJ2-1; the match to TRBD1 covers 10 bases. The ends lost 0 bases at V and 8 bases at J; junction bases unmatched: 10. This CDR3 has 17 amino acids. Germline values: CDR1 SGHTA, CDR2 FQGTGA. CDR3 residues: CASSLTPGQGGRYEQFF. As DNA, the CDR3 is TGTGCCAGCAGCTTAACCCCTGGACAGGGGGGAAGATATGAGCAGTTCTTC.

This clone was counted a single time. This rearrangement joins TRBV7-9 to TRBJ2-7, with 8 positions matching TRBD1. Germline CDR1 reads SEHNR; CDR2 reads FQNEAQ (reference sequence). CDR3 length: 17 residues. After removal of 5 bases from V and 5 bases from J, the junction contained 17 bases not matched to a gene. The chain's CDR3 is CASSPTLTGAIRNEQYF. CDR3 in DNA: TGTGCCAGCAGCCCGACCCTGACAGGGGCGATAAGGAACGAGCAGTACTTC.

The J gene is TRBJ1-6, the V gene TRBV10-3, with D tentatively TRBD1 (6 bases). The V end lost 5 bases, the J end lost 8 bases, and 19 bases lay between the germline ends. The germline CDR1 and CDR2 sequences are ENHRY and SYGVKD. The CDR3 contains 16 residues. The CDR3 region is CAISNQKGGLHSPLHF. CDR3 nucleotides: TGTGCCATCAGTAACCAAAAGGGGGGCCTCCATTCACCCCTCCACTTT.

The chain couples TRBV7-3 to TRBJ2-2, with TRBD2 matching 7 bases. The length of the CDR3 is 15 residues. V gave up 5 bases and J gave up 0 bases; unmatched junction bases: 3. Germline V gene sequence: CDR1 SGHTA, CDR2 FQGTGA. The CDR3 DNA is TGTGCCAGCAGCGAGCGGGGCCCGAACACCGGGGAGCTGTTTTTT. Amino acid sequence: CASSERGPNTGELFF. The variable domain in full, with the rest retrieved from reference TRBV7-3 and TRBJ2-2, is GAGVSQTPSNKVTEKGKYVELRCDPISGHTALYWYRQSLGQGPEFLIYFQGTGAADDSGLPNDRFFAVRPEGSVSTLKIQRTERGDSAVYLCASSERGPNTGELFFGEGSRLTVL.

The rearrangement uses TRBV30 and TRBJ1-1; 8 bases are shared with TRBD1. J gave up 3 bases and V 3 bases, and 15 bases lay outside the gene matches. The CDR3 length is 17 residues. CDR1 is GTSNPN, CDR2 SVGIG, per germline (reference sequence). CDR3 bases: TGTGCCTGGAGAATGAAACCCCGACAGGGGTTGGACACTGAAGCTTTCTTT. Its translation is CAWRMKPRQGLDTEAFF.

The chain joins TRBV7-2 to TRBJ2-7, with D unresolved. The ends were cut back, 0 bases at V and 0 bases at J, with 12 bases in the middle. CDR3 length: 16 residues. Germline CDR1 SGHTA, CDR2 FQGNSA. The CDR3 region is CASSLAGWATSYEQYF. In DNA, the CDR3 is TGTGCCAGCAGCTTAGCTGGCTGGGCTACCTCCTACGAGCAGTACTTC.

V usage is TRBV6-6 and J usage is TRBJ2-5, with D unclear. Looked up from germline, CDR1 is MNHNY and CDR2 is SVGAGI (reference sequence). V lost 0 bases to trimming and J lost 3 bases, with 8 bases between them. This CDR3 is 14 amino acids long. CDR3 bases: TGTGCCAGCAGTTACTCGAAAGCTAAAGAGACCCAGTACTTC. Translation: CASSYSKAKETQYF.

This chain links TRBV10-3 with TRBJ1-2, with D perhaps TRBD1 (5 bases). Deletions cut 1 base from V and 5 bases from J, with 8 bases between. The CDR3 totals 13 residues. Germline-derived CDR1 and CDR2 are ENHRY and SYGVKD. This chain's CDR3 is CAISELDKYGYTF. DNA of the CDR3: TGTGCCATCAGTGAGTTGGACAAATATGGCTACACCTTC.

This clone was seen only once. The chain combines TRBV15 with TRBJ2-7; no clear D. Between the trimmed V and J ends, which lost 1 base and 7 bases, there was a span of 8 bases. This CDR3 comprises 12 residues. Germline V gene data show CDR1 as LNHNV and CDR2 as YYDKDF (reference sequence). In DNA form, the CDR3 reads TGTGCCACCAGCAGAGTAGTCGGGGAGCAGTACTTC. It is translated as CATSRVVGEQYF.

The chain combines TRBV4-1 with TRBJ2-1; 10 bases match TRBD1. From germline, CDR1 is MGHRA and CDR2 YSYEKL. V dropped 4 bases and J dropped 15; count of bases not matched to a gene: 12. The CDR3 contains 14 residues. This CDR3 is CASSPPETGGARFF. CDR3 in DNA: TGCGCCAGCAGCCCTCCCGAGACAGGGGGCGCACGGTTCTTC.

The CDR3 DNA follows: TGTGCCAGCAGCGAACCTTCGAGACAGGGCCACTATGGCTACACCTTC. Its translation is CASSEPSRQGHYGYTF. The V and J genes are TRBV9 and TRBJ1-2, with 7 bases identical to TRBD1. The V segment lost 3 bases and the J segment 3 bases; nucleotides outside the gene matches: 11. CDR1 and CDR2 (germline): SGDLS, YYNGEE. This CDR3 spans 16 amino acids.

The gene calls are TRBV18 and TRBJ1-2, with TRBD1 identical over 7 bases. The germline V gene encodes CDR1 KGHSH and CDR2 LQKENI. This CDR3 contains 16 residues. V trimming: 1 base; J trimming: 6 bases; junction bases outside the gene matches: 11. The CDR3: CASSPRRGLGRNGYTF. The DNA for the CDR3 is TGTGCCAGCTCACCACGGAGGGGGCTTGGTAGAAATGGCTACACCTTC. Full variable domain (outside the CDR3, taken from reference TRBV18 and TRBJ1-2): NAGVMQNPRHLVRRRGQEARLRCSPMKGHSHVYWYRQLPEEGLKFMVYLQKENIIDESGMPKERFSAEFPKEGPSILRIQQVVRGDSAAYFCASSPRRGLGRNGYTFGSGTRLTVV.

The chain has TRBV7-3 and TRBJ2-1; 8 nucleotides agree with TRBD2. The germline CDR1 and CDR2 sequences are SGHTA and FQGTGA. Losses at the gene ends were 2 bases for V and 9 bases for J; bases not matched to a gene: 6. The CDR3 is made up of 14 amino acids. CDR3: CASSLAGTSTEQFF. CDR3 coding DNA: TGTGCCAGCAGCTTAGCGGGGACTAGTACTGAGCAGTTCTTC.